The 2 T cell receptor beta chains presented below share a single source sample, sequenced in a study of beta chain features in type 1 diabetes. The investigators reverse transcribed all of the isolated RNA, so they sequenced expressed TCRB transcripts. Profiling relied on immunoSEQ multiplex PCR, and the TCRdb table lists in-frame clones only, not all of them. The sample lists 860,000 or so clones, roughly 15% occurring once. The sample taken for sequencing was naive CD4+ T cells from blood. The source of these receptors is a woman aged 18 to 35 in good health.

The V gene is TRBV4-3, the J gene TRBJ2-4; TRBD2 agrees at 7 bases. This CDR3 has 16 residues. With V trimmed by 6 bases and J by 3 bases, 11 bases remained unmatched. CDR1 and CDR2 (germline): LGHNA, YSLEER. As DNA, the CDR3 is TGCGCCAGCAGGCGTCTAGCGGAAGGGGACAAAAACATTCAGTACTTC. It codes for CASRRLAEGDKNIQYF.

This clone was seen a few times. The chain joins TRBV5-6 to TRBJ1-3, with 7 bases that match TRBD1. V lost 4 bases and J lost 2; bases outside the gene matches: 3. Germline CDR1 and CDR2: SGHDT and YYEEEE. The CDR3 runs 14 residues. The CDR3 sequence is CASSVTGTGNTIYF. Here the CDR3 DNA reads TGTGCCAGCAGCGTGACAGGGACTGGAAACACCATATATTTT. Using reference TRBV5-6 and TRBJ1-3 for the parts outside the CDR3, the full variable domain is DAGVTQSPTHLIKTRGQQVTLRCSPKSGHDTVSWYQQALGQGPQFIFQYYEEEERQRGNFPDRFSGHQFPNYSSELNVNALLLGDSALYLCASSVTGTGNTIYFGEGSWLTVV.